The 14 T cell receptor beta chains given below trace back to one sample, sequenced in a study of beta chain features in type 1 diabetes. Study-level results: Significant though moderate, a shortening of TCRB CDR3s appeared in all four CD4+ subsets of Type 1 diabetes patients.

These receptors are not linked to any known antigen. cDNA synthesis used the whole RNA isolate, giving expressed TCRB sequences. Method: immunoSEQ multiplex PCR; TCRdb's copy keeps in-frame clones and lacks some. Of roughly 180,000 clones in the sample, less than 10% were seen once. Sequencing was performed on central memory CD4+ T cells from blood. All receptors derive from a man aged 18 to 29 with type 1 diabetes.

The table lists this clone with a few counts. V usage is TRBV28 and J usage is TRBJ2-6, with 7 bases aligning to TRBD1. Germline CDR1 and CDR2: MDHEN and SYDVKM. V was pared by 6 bases and J by 2 bases, with 13 bases of the junction left unmatched. This CDR3 is built from 18 residues. The CDR3 region has the DNA TGTGCCAGCAGGGGACAGAAGGGCCGAACCCCTGGGGCCAACGTCCTGACTTTC. Encoded protein: CASRGQKGRTPGANVLTF.

There are a few counts of this clone. This chain joins TRBV10-3 and TRBJ2-5; possibly TRBD1 for D (6 bases). Trimming stripped 6 bases from V and 1 base from J, with 9 bases between. The CDR3 runs 13 residues. CDR1 ENHRY and CDR2 SYGVKD come from the germline V gene. CDR3 in DNA: TGTGCCATCAGCCCGACAGGCCAAGAGACCCAGTACTTC. This gives the protein CAISPTGQETQYF.

This clone showed up just a few times. The V gene is TRBV23-1, the J gene TRBJ2-3, with D maybe TRBD2 (5 bases). TRBV23-1 is recorded as an ORF, its role being uncertain. This CDR3 is 18 amino acids long. V lost 0 bases to trimming and J lost 6 bases, with 22 bases between them. The chain's CDR3 is CASSQSKPTRDGCDTQYF. As DNA, the CDR3 is TGCGCCAGCAGTCAATCGAAGCCTACCCGGGATGGGTGTGATACGCAGTATTTT.

A few counts support this clone. The V gene is TRBV7-9, the J gene TRBJ2-3; tentative D call: TRBD1 (5 bases). Trimming stripped 0 bases from V and 4 bases from J, with 8 bases between. Germline lookup yields CDR1 SEHNR and CDR2 FQNEAQ (reference sequence). The CDR3 totals 14 residues. CDR3 amino acids: CASSLAQGADTQYF. The CDR3 DNA follows: TGTGCCAGCAGCTTAGCGCAGGGTGCAGATACGCAGTATTTT. Based on the CDR3 plus reference TRBV7-9 and TRBJ2-3, the full variable domain is DTGVSQNPRHKITKRGQNVTFRCDPISEHNRLYWYRQTLGQGPEFLTYFQNEAQLEKSRLLSDRFSAERPKGSFSTLEIQRTEQGDSAMYLCASSLAQGADTQYFGPGTRLTVL.

V is TRBV6-5 and J is TRBJ2-2, with D possibly TRBD2 on 6 matching bases. The V end was cut by 8 bases, the J end by 5 bases, with 18 bases between. Per the germline V gene, CDR1 is MNHEY and CDR2 is SVGAGI. The CDR3 is 15 amino acids. The CDR3 DNA reads as TGTGCCAGCTCTATAGGAGGGACTTGGACCGGGGAGCTGTTTTTT. Amino acids: CASSIGGTWTGELFF.

The rearrangement links TRBV7-9 to TRBJ1-2, with unresolved D. The V gene's germline CDR1 is SEHNR and CDR2 FQNEAQ (reference sequence). The CDR3 is 14 residues long. Trimming stripped 5 bases from V and 8 bases from J, with 18 bases between. The CDR3: CASSQNREQLGYTF. Written as DNA, the CDR3 is TGTGCCAGCAGCCAGAACCGGGAACAGTTGGGCTACACCTTC. The whole variable domain, filled in from reference TRBV7-9 and TRBJ1-2, reads DTGVSQNPRHKITKRGQNVTFRCDPISEHNRLYWYRQTLGQGPEFLTYFQNEAQLEKSRLLSDRFSAERPKGSFSTLEIQRTEQGDSAMYLCASSQNREQLGYTFGSGTRLTVV.

The chain joins TRBV18 to TRBJ2-7; 11 bases fit TRBD1. The length of the CDR3 is 15 residues. V shed 4 bases and J 5 bases; nucleotides not matched to a gene: 7. The germline CDR1 and CDR2 sequences are KGHSH and LQKENI. Here the CDR3 reads CASSRSGQGANEQYF. DNA of the CDR3: TGTGCCAGCTCACGTTCCGGACAGGGGGCGAACGAGCAGTACTTC. Looking up the rest from reference TRBV18 and TRBJ2-7 gives the full variable domain: NAGVMQNPRHLVRRRGQEARLRCSPMKGHSHVYWYRQLPEEGLKFMVYLQKENIIDESGMPKERFSAEFPKEGPSILRIQQVVRGDSAAYFCASSRSGQGANEQYFGPGTRLTVT.

The rearrangement links TRBV27 to TRBJ1-1; TRBD1 matches 7 bases. V lost 7 bases to trimming and J lost 6 bases; unmatched junction nucleotides: 8. This CDR3 has 13 amino acids. CDR1 and CDR2 (germline): MNHEY, SMNVEV (reference sequence). The CDR3, as DNA: TGTGCCAGCAAGGCCGACAGGGCAGCTGAAGCTTTCTTT. It yields the protein CASKADRAAEAFF.

This clone was detected only a few times. This chain joins TRBV30 and TRBJ2-7; 7 nucleotides match TRBD2. V gave up 0 bases and J gave up 6 bases; unmatched junction bases: 5. The CDR3 length is 13 residues. CDR1 and CDR2 (germline): GTSNPN, SVGIG (reference sequence). CDR3 sequence: CAWSVAGEGEQYF. For the CDR3, the DNA is TGTGCCTGGAGTGTGGCGGGAGAGGGCGAGCAGTACTTC.

The V and J genes are TRBV2 and TRBJ2-5; 14 bases map to TRBD2. The trim removed 5 bases at V and 6 bases at J, leaving 14 bases unmatched. The CDR3 extends over 18 amino acids. Germline-derived CDR1 and CDR2 are SNHLY and FYNNEI. The DNA of the CDR3 is TGTGCCAGCAGTCCTGGGACTAGCGGGGGACTCGGTTTCCAGACCCAGTACTTC. This codes for CASSPGTSGGLGFQTQYF.

The CDR3 region has the DNA TGTGCCAGCAGCCTAATGGGGAGTCGCAGCACAGATACGCAGTATTTT. This sequence encodes CASSLMGSRSTDTQYF. V and J are TRBV4-2 and TRBJ2-3; D possibly corresponds to TRBD2 (5 bases). Germline V gene sequence: CDR1 LGHNA, CDR2 YNFKEQ. The CDR3 consists of 16 residues. Deletions cut 4 bases from V and 0 bases from J, with 14 bases between.

The J gene is TRBJ2-2, the V gene TRBV2; 10 bases are a match to TRBD1. The CDR3 is 15 amino acids. Germline values: CDR1 SNHLY, CDR2 FYNNEI. The V gene end was trimmed by 6 bases and the J gene end by 7 bases; junction bases not matched to a gene: 8. In DNA, the CDR3 is TGTGCCAGCAGGGCGACAGGGGGCGCGGTCGGGGAGCTGTTTTTT. This codes for CASRATGGAVGELFF.

This clone appeared a few times. The chain has TRBV28 and TRBJ2-6; 10 bases agree with TRBD1. V shed 3 bases, J shed 0 bases, and the junction held 5 bases outside the gene matches. There are 18 residues in the CDR3. In germline, CDR1 is MDHEN, CDR2 SYDVKM. CDR3: CASSLLGQGPSGANVLTF. DNA of the CDR3: TGTGCCAGCAGTTTGTTGGGACAGGGGCCCTCTGGGGCCAACGTCCTGACTTTC. Together with reference TRBV28 and TRBJ2-6, the CDR3 gives the full variable domain: DVKVTQSSRYLVKRTGEKVFLECVQDMDHENMFWYRQDPGLGLRLIYFSYDVKMKEKGDIPEGYSVSREKKERFSLILESASTNQTSMYLCASSLLGQGPSGANVLTFGAGSRLTVL.

This chain connects TRBV5-1 to TRBJ1-1, with unresolved D. V was clipped by 4 bases and J by 1 base, with 11 bases between them. Germline lookup yields CDR1 SGHRS and CDR2 YFSETQ. This CDR3 has 14 amino acids. The CDR3 reads CASSPNVPNTEAFF. In nucleotides, the CDR3 is TGCGCCAGCAGCCCTAACGTGCCGAACACTGAAGCTTTCTTT.